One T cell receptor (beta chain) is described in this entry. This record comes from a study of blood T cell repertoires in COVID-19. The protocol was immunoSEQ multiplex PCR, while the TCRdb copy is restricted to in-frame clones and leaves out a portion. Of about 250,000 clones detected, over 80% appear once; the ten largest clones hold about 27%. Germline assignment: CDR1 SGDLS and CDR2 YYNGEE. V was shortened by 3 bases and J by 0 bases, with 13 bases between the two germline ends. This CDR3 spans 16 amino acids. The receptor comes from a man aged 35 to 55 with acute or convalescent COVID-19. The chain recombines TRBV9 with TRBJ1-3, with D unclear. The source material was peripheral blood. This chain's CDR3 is CASSASKVSSGNTIYF. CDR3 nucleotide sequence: TGTGCCAGCAGCGCCTCGAAAGTTAGCTCTGGAAACACCATATATTTT. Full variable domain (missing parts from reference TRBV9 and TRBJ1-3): DSGVTQTPKHLITATGQRVTLRCSPRSGDLSVYWYQQSLDQGLQFLIQYYNGEERAKGNILERFSAQQFPDLHSELNLSSLELGDSALYFCASSASKVSSGNTIYFGEGSWLTVV.